This entry features one T cell receptor (beta chain) sequence. This receptor's antigen is unknown. Base qualities are not provided; no much larger clone lies one nucleotide away. Enrolling through a virtual design, the prospective study's participants ranged in age from roughly 18 to 90 years and lived across some 23 United States geographic areas. In the prospective study, participants were assigned to cohorts based on the clinical history participants reported in a screening survey and a study questionnaire. Mobile phlebotomists in the prospective study collected whole blood, serum and a nasopharyngeal or oropharyngeal swab from every participant. Participants in the prospective study had the option to provide additional blood draws and questionnaires over a 2-month period. Prospective study blood samples were shipped either frozen or at room temperature before DNA extraction. This sample is part of a study of blood T cell repertoires in COVID-19 (dated by TCRdb to 2020 to 2021). Looking at the study overall: The collaborator samples originated in the United States, Italy and Spain and spanned the acute and convalescent phases of COVID-19. HLA class I and class II types, where available, came from metadata supplied by the sample provider rather than from assay-based typing. The repertoires were made available in a free public database intended to serve as a resource for research on the immune response to SARS-CoV-2. The samples were drawn from the first 160 participants of the ongoing ImmuneRACE study and from 1,254 subjects provided by 6 global collaborators. The material from the prospective study consisted of cDNA or gDNA derived from T cells, B-cell-depleted T cells, or PBMCs. A de-identified subject ID, COVID-19 status, age in years and sex were almost always included in the sample metadata. The dataset comprised deeply sampled blood TCRbeta repertoires from subjects exposed to, actively infected with, or recovered from COVID-19. The full study reports these points: The quantity of clinical and demographic metadata differed by source and by participant and was supplied without curation.

The immunoSEQ Assay, a bias-controlled multiplex PCR, was used to amplify TCRbeta CDR3 regions from genomic DNA. Per the source publication's procedure: Nucleated cell counts per sample were estimated from amplification of reference gene primers within the assay. To quantify the absolute abundance of each unique TCRbeta CDR3 rearrangement, sequence reads were collapsed and filtered. For each sample, productive Simpson clonality was calculated by taking the square root of Simpson's diversity index across productive rearrangements. TCRdb mirrors the immuneACCESS table, restricted to in-frame sequences. Some clones are absent from its copies; in checked studies, under half trace to an unresolved V gene, and the reason for the others is unknown. That table furnishes V, J and clone size, whereas the DNA furnished D and trimming. The sample yields 200,000 or so clones; 86% were counted once. The ten most abundant clones make up 3.5% to 4.5% of the sample.

V and J are truncated by 3 bases and 0 bases respectively, leaving an intervening sequence of 7 bases. The CDR3 contains 15 residues, cysteine and phenylalanine counted. Kept here is only the CDR3 DNA, which spans 45 bases and is read in frame from base 1. As encoded in the germline V gene, CDR1 is KGHDR while CDR2 is SFDVKD. Sequenced material: PBMCs or T cells enriched from blood (not recorded which). Recombination joined TRBV24-1 with TRBJ1-4, with the D gene call left open. The origin of this receptor is a woman between 40 and 55 years old with acute COVID-19. The CDR3 protein sequence reads: CATSDNSATNEKLFF. The DNA sequence follows: TGTGCCACCAGTGATAACAGTGCAACTAATGAAAAACTGTTTTTT.